What follows are 30 T cell receptor beta chains derived from one specimen sequenced in a study of T cells in Graves' hyperthyroidism and ophthalmopathy. RNA transcripts provided the source from which TCR beta CDR3 regions were amplified. The HTBI primer set served for first-round RT-PCR of the TCR CDR3. TCRdb called the multiplex PCR reads again in MiXCR, with one record for every CDR3 protein. The repertoire consists of a few hundred thousand distinct CDR3 sequences, with more than 12% occurring once and the leading ten covering approximately 32%. Sample: blood. These receptor sequences come from a woman aged 25-40 years with Graves' hyperthyroidism.

This clonotype was recorded many times. This chain links TRBV28 with TRBJ2-1; maybe TRBD2 (5 bases). Germline CDR1 reads MDHEN; CDR2 reads SYDVKM. Trimming cost V 3 bases and J 2 bases, with 14 bases left between them. The CDR3 spans 16 residues. CDR3 residues: CASSFLAGYPYNEQFF. Here the CDR3 DNA reads TGTGCCAGCAGTTTTTTGGCGGGTTACCCCTACAATGAGCAGTTCTTC.

This clonotype has just a few counts. The genes are TRBV30 and TRBJ1-4; 8 positions agree with TRBD1. The length of the CDR3 is 14 residues. Losses at the gene ends were 6 bases for V and 5 bases for J; bases not matched to a gene: 8. Germline CDR1 is GTSNPN and CDR2 is SVGIG (reference sequence). The CDR3 DNA follows: TGTGCCTGTCAGAGGGACAGGATAAATGAAAAACTGTTTTTT. It yields the protein CACQRDRINEKLFF.

In DNA, the CDR3 is TGCAGTGCTAGCAGGGGGCTGGGCTACACCTTC. This translates into CSASRGLGYTF. The J gene is TRBJ1-2, the V gene TRBV20-1; 8 bases agree with TRBD1. There are 11 residues in the CDR3. The germline V gene encodes CDR1 DFQATT and CDR2 SNEGSKA (reference sequence). Trimming cost V 3 bases and J 8 bases; bases outside gene matches: 2.

V usage is TRBV5-1 and J usage is TRBJ2-2; no clear D. CDR1 and CDR2 (germline): SGHRS, YFSETQ. CDR3 length: 15 residues. Between the trimmed V and J ends, which lost 2 bases and 1 base, there was a span of 9 bases. CDR3 loop: CASSLSRMNTGELFF. The CDR3, as DNA: TGCGCCAGCAGCTTATCCAGGATGAACACCGGGGAGCTGTTTTTT.

This clonotype was recorded a few times. This sequence joins TRBV4-1 and TRBJ2-7; no firm D call. Germline loops: CDR1 MGHRA, CDR2 YSYEKL. Trimming stripped 2 bases from V and 3 bases from J, with 8 bases between. The CDR3 is 13 residues long. As DNA, the CDR3 is TGCGCCAGCAGCCAATTCAGAGGCTACGAGCAGTACTTC. Its translation: CASSQFRGYEQYF.

The CDR3 DNA is TGTGCCAGCTCACCACCGGCCGGGCGGCGGGAGACCCAGTACTTC. Translated, it gives CASSPPAGRRETQYF. The V and J genes are TRBV18 and TRBJ2-5; D is undetermined. Germline V gives CDR1 KGHSH, CDR2 LQKENI. The CDR3 covers 15 residues. The ends were cut back, 0 bases at V and 5 bases at J, with 13 bases in the middle. Filled out from reference TRBV18 and TRBJ2-5, the complete variable domain reads NAGVMQNPRHLVRRRGQEARLRCSPMKGHSHVYWYRQLPEEGLKFMVYLQKENIIDESGMPKERFSAEFPKEGPSILRIQQVVRGDSAAYFCASSPPAGRRETQYFGPGTRLLVL.

This chain joins TRBV6-1 and TRBJ1-5, with D possibly TRBD1 on 6 matching bases. Germline CDR1 is MNHNS and CDR2 is SASEGT. This CDR3 is 12 amino acids long. Trimming took 4 bases from V and 10 from J, leaving 11 bases between them. CDR3: CASSGPGDPQHF. The CDR3 DNA reads TGTGCCAGCAGTGGACCAGGGGACCCCCAGCATTTT.

The genes are TRBV30 and TRBJ1-5; TRBD1 aligns across 7 bases. The CDR3 runs 15 residues. The germline V gene has CDR1 GTSNPN and CDR2 SVGIG (reference sequence). The V gene end was trimmed by 3 bases and the J gene end by 1 base; junction bases not matched to a gene: 6. CDR3 residues: CAWSLNRGSNQPQHF. The CDR3 DNA sequence: TGTGCCTGGAGCCTCAACAGGGGAAGCAATCAGCCCCAGCATTTT. Full variable domain (remainder filled in from reference TRBV30 and TRBJ1-5): SQTIHQWPATLVQPVGSPLSLECTVEGTSNPNLYWYRQAAGRGLQLLFYSVGIGQISSEVPQNLSASRPQDRQFILSSKKLLLSDSGFYLCAWSLNRGSNQPQHFGDGTRLSIL.

This clonotype was found a few times. The chain joins TRBV7-9 to TRBJ1-5, with D possibly being TRBD2 (5 bases). The J call may be in error: the DNA end matches TRBJ2-3 better. CDR1 and CDR2 (germline): SEHNR, FQNEAQ (reference sequence). The length of the CDR3 is 14 residues. CDR3 nucleotide sequence: TGTGCCAGCTCGTCGGGGTATGGTTATCAGCCCCAGTATTTT. Its protein is CASSSGYGYQPQYF.

This clonotype was observed at least ten times. This sequence joins TRBV3-1 and TRBJ1-1, with D uncertain. Germline V lookup: CDR1 LGHDT, CDR2 YNNKEL (reference sequence). Trimming took off 7 bases at V and 6 bases at J, with 18 bases between the two ends. This CDR3 is built from 14 residues. Here the CDR3 DNA reads TGTGCCAGCACCGAGGACGGACGGGAATCTGAAGCTTTCTTT. Translation: CASTEDGRESEAFF.

This clonotype was picked up many times. V and J are TRBV12-3 or TRBV12-4 and TRBJ2-2, with 13 bases that match TRBD2. V trimming: 7 bases; J trimming: 5 bases; junction bases outside the gene matches: 4. The CDR3 totals 15 residues. The CDR3, as DNA: TGTGCCAGCACACTAGCGGGAGGGAAGACCGGGGAGCTGTTTTTT. It specifies CASTLAGGKTGELFF.

The rearrangement uses TRBV20-1 and TRBJ2-7, with a possible D match to TRBD2 (5 bases). This CDR3 comprises 15 residues. Trimming pared 3 bases from V and 2 bases from J, leaving 17 bases between. Per germline, CDR1 DFQATT and CDR2 SNEGSKA (reference sequence). CDR3 residues: CSARKGADSTYEQYF. The CDR3 region has the DNA TGCAGTGCTAGGAAGGGCGCGGACTCCACCTACGAGCAGTACTTC.

This clonotype showed up just a few times. The rearrangement joins TRBV7-9 to TRBJ2-1; D call uncertain. The CDR3 is 12 amino acids. The germline gives CDR1 SEHNR, CDR2 FQNEAQ (reference sequence). V was cut by 4 bases and J by 13 bases, with 14 bases left in between. This CDR3 is CASSSSLHRQFF. CDR3 in DNA: TGTGCCAGCAGCTCGAGCTTACATCGCCAGTTCTTC.

This clonotype was found a few times. The chain carries TRBV28 and TRBJ1-5; D is uncertain. The CDR3 covers 17 residues. Germline CDR1 MDHEN, CDR2 SYDVKM. The V gene lost 6 bases and the J gene lost 0 bases, with 18 bases spanning the gap. CDR3: CASSPRLQSSSNQPQHF. The CDR3 DNA follows: TGTGCCAGCAGCCCCCGCTTACAATCAAGTAGCAATCAGCCCCAGCATTTT.

This sequence joins TRBV6-1 and TRBJ1-5; the D gene is possibly TRBD1 (5 bases). The CDR3 contains 14 residues. V shed 6 bases and J shed 7 bases, with 16 bases lying between them. In germline, CDR1 is MNHNS, CDR2 SASEGT. Here the CDR3 reads CASRRGVVGQPQHF. The CDR3 DNA is TGTGCCAGCAGGCGGGGGGTGGTTGGGCAGCCCCAGCATTTT.

The rearrangement joins TRBV6-2 or TRBV6-3 to TRBJ1-4; D call uncertain. This CDR3 is 14 amino acids long. CDR1 is MNHEY and CDR2 is SVGEGT in the germline V gene. V lost 7 bases and J 7 bases, leaving 16 bases between the germline ends. The DNA for the CDR3 is TGTGCCAGCATTGGTAGCAGGAGAGGTGAAAAACTGTTTTTT. Protein product: CASIGSRRGEKLFF.

This clonotype was observed at least ten times. V and J are TRBV27 and TRBJ1-1, with D perhaps matching TRBD1 (5 bases). The CDR3 has 12 amino acids. V lost 11 bases and J lost 3, with 13 bases in between. Germline V gene sequence: CDR1 MNHEY, CDR2 SMNVEV (reference sequence). In nucleotides, the CDR3 is TGTGCCTCCTTGGGGGGGTACACTGAAGCTTTCTTT. This encodes CASLGGYTEAFF.

This clonotype was recorded at least ten times. The genes are TRBV7-8 and TRBJ2-1, with TRBD2 identical over 10 bases. CDR1 is SGHVS and CDR2 is FQNEAQ in the germline V gene. With V trimmed by 4 bases and J by 3 bases, 6 bases remained unmatched. The CDR3 consists of 16 residues. The CDR3 here is CASSSPGTSDYNEQFF. DNA for the CDR3: TGTGCCAGCAGCTCACCCGGGACTAGCGACTACAATGAGCAGTTCTTC.

The chain joins TRBV20-1 to TRBJ2-3, with D tentatively TRBD2 (6 bases). Trimming left V 4 bases short and J 0 bases short, with 26 bases between. The V gene's germline CDR1 is DFQATT and CDR2 SNEGSKA (reference sequence). This CDR3 is built from 19 residues. CDR3 nucleotide sequence: TGCAGTGCTACGAGGAAACAAGAAGAGCGGGCCTCTAGCACAGATACGCAGTATTTT. Translated, it gives CSATRKQEERASSTDTQYF.

This clonotype was found many times. This chain uses TRBV6-2 or TRBV6-3 with TRBJ2-7; possibly TRBD1 for D (5 bases). The V end lost 7 bases, the J end lost 6 bases, and 16 bases lay between the germline ends. The CDR3 loop spans 13 amino acids. Per germline, CDR1 MNHEY and CDR2 SVGEGT. Here the CDR3 DNA reads TGTGCCAGCATCGGGCCCAGGGAAGCCGAGCAGTACTTC. This sequence encodes CASIGPREAEQYF.

CDR3 sequence: CASSVVGGGGNPLNEQFF. The DNA of the CDR3 is TGTGCCAGCAGCGTAGTAGGGGGGGGCGGGAACCCCCTCAATGAGCAGTTCTTC. This chain links TRBV9 with TRBJ2-1; weak D call: TRBD2 (7 bases). Trimming shortened V by 0 bases and J by 6 bases, and 22 bases separated the two germline ends. Germline CDR1 reads SGDLS; CDR2 reads YYNGEE. The CDR3 extends over 18 amino acids.

Ten or more counts support this clonotype. The V call is TRBV7-9, the J call TRBJ2-3, with D unclear. Germline V gives CDR1 SEHNR, CDR2 FQNEAQ (reference sequence). This CDR3 is built from 14 residues. V was trimmed by 3 bases and J by 3 bases, leaving 10 bases between them. In nucleotides, the CDR3 is TGTGCCAGCAGCTTGGGGTTTAGTACAGATACGCAGTATTTT. Amino acids: CASSLGFSTDTQYF. Based on the CDR3 plus reference TRBV7-9 and TRBJ2-3, the full variable domain is DTGVSQNPRHKITKRGQNVTFRCDPISEHNRLYWYRQTLGQGPEFLTYFQNEAQLEKSRLLSDRFSAERPKGSFSTLEIQRTEQGDSAMYLCASSLGFSTDTQYFGPGTRLTVL.

This clonotype came up a few times. This chain connects TRBV24-1 to TRBJ2-1; D is perhaps TRBD2 (5 bases). The V and J ends lost 0 bases and 0 bases respectively, with 17 bases between them. Germline CDR1 reads KGHDR; CDR2 reads SFDVKD. This CDR3 is built from 19 residues. The CDR3 DNA reads TGTGCCACCAGTGATTTGCAAGGGCCGATAGAGGGCTCCTACAATGAGCAGTTCTTC. This codes for CATSDLQGPIEGSYNEQFF.

In this sample, this clonotype turned up many times. The chain employs TRBV20-1 and TRBJ2-7, with D tentatively TRBD1 (6 bases). Trimming left V 2 bases short and J 2 bases short, with 13 bases between. CDR1 DFQATT and CDR2 SNEGSKA come from the germline V gene (reference sequence). CDR3 length equals 14 residues. The CDR3 loop is CSARNPQGTYEQYF. CDR3 coding DNA: TGCAGTGCTAGAAATCCACAGGGTACCTACGAGCAGTACTTC.

This clonotype has only one observation. A much larger clone differs by one base, so this may be a read error. This sequence joins TRBV6-1 and TRBJ2-7, with 9 bases lining up with TRBD1. The J call may be incorrect, as the DNA end agrees better with TRBJ2-1. CDR3 length: 15 residues. CDR1 and CDR2 from the germline V gene are MNHNS and SASEGT. CDR3 nucleotide sequence: TGTGCCAGCAGCCCCGGGACAGGGCTCGCCTACGAGCAGTTCTTC. Protein product: CASSPGTGLAYEQFF.

This clonotype was detected once. The CDR3: CASSVDLRDANSGANVLTF. The CDR3 DNA reads as TGTGCCAGCAGCGTAGACCTCCGGGACGCAAACTCTGGGGCCAACGTCCTGACTTTC. V usage is TRBV9 and J usage is TRBJ2-6, with D perhaps matching TRBD1 or TRBD2 (5 bases each). Trimming cost V 0 bases and J 0 bases, with 16 bases left between them. Germline assignment: CDR1 SGDLS and CDR2 YYNGEE. This CDR3 has 19 amino acids.

This clonotype has ten or more counts. The genes are TRBV27 and TRBJ2-3; 7 bases are shared with TRBD1. CDR1 and CDR2 from the germline V gene are MNHEY and SMNVEV (reference sequence). Unmatched junction bases numbered 10, after V lost 5 bases and J lost 2 bases. This CDR3 is built from 16 residues. CDR3 region: CASSPHSDRITDTQYF. CDR3 DNA: TGTGCCAGCAGTCCGCACTCGGACAGGATCACAGATACGCAGTATTTT.

This clonotype was recorded at least ten times. The V gene is TRBV18, the J gene TRBJ2-1; D may be TRBD2 (5 bases). This CDR3 is built from 16 residues. Germline loops: CDR1 KGHSH, CDR2 LQKENI. V shed 1 base and J shed 5 bases, with 15 bases lying between them. CDR3 sequence reads: CASSPQQTTLNNEQFF. The CDR3 region has the DNA TGTGCCAGCTCACCACAACAGACTACCTTGAACAATGAGCAGTTCTTC.

This clonotype came up a few times. This chain uses TRBV2 with TRBJ2-7; TRBD1 agrees at 12 bases. Germline V gives CDR1 SNHLY, CDR2 FYNNEI. The CDR3 is made up of 15 amino acids. V lost 7 bases to trimming and J lost 3 bases; unmatched junction nucleotides: 7. In DNA form, the CDR3 reads TGTGCCAGCAAGCTGGGACAGGGGGCCCACTACGAGCAGTACTTC. Translating gives CASKLGQGAHYEQYF.

In this sample, this clonotype turned up many times. The chain carries TRBV7-8 and TRBJ2-7, with a weak D call TRBD1 (7 bases). The CDR3 is made up of 15 amino acids. Germline V gene data show CDR1 as SGHVS and CDR2 as FQNEAQ. The V end lost 2 bases, the J end lost 0 bases, and 11 bases lay between the germline ends. CDR3 sequence (DNA): TGTGCCAGCAGCTTATTGCGGGACAGCTCCTACGAGCAGTACTTC. This encodes CASSLLRDSSYEQYF.